Presented here are 6 T cell receptor beta chains from one specimen sequenced in a study of control samples from healthy donors and cancer patients. Using immunoSEQ multiplex PCR, the repertoire was profiled, and TCRdb retains in-frame clones only, with some absent. The sample lists about 51,000 clones, about nine tenths occurring once. Sample: PBMCs. Receptor source: a man aged 35 to 55 with colorectal cancer.

This rearrangement joins TRBV7-8 to TRBJ1-5; no reliable D call. This CDR3 has 14 residues. CDR1 SGHVS and CDR2 FQNEAQ come from the germline V gene. Trimming removed 4 bases from V and 1 base from J, with 8 bases in between. The DNA for the CDR3 is TGTGCCAGCAGCTCGGGAGGAAGCAATCAGCCCCAGCATTTT. Protein: CASSSGGSNQPQHF.

The chain uses TRBV19 and TRBJ1-1; D is unresolved. The CDR3 has 14 residues. The V end lost 7 bases, the J end lost 0 bases, and 12 bases lay between the germline ends. Germline V gene sequence: CDR1 LNHDA, CDR2 SQIVND (reference sequence). The CDR3 bases are TGTGCCAGTATACGGCGAGGTTTGAACACTGAAGCTTTCTTT. Translated, it gives CASIRRGLNTEAFF. The whole variable domain, remainder taken from reference TRBV19 and TRBJ1-1, is DGGITQSPKYLFRKEGQNVTLSCEQNLNHDAMYWYRQDPGQGLRLIYYSQIVNDFQKGDIAEGYSVSREKKESFPLTVTSAQKNPTAFYLCASIRRGLNTEAFFGQGTRLTVV.

This sequence joins TRBV5-1 and TRBJ2-7, with a possible D match to TRBD2 (5 bases). CDR1 is SGHRS and CDR2 is YFSETQ in the germline V gene. Trimming shortened V by 0 bases and J by 0 bases, and 10 bases separated the two germline ends. This CDR3 has 15 amino acids. DNA of the CDR3: TGCGCCAGCAGCTTGGAGGTGGGGAGCTCCTACGAGCAGTACTTC. This gives the protein CASSLEVGSSYEQYF.

V is TRBV5-4 and J is TRBJ2-7, with TRBD2 matching over 10 bases. Per the germline V gene, CDR1 is SGHNT and CDR2 is YYREEE (reference sequence). Trimming at V came to 1 base and at J to 5 bases, leaving 3 bases not matched to a gene. The CDR3 spans 14 residues. For the CDR3, the DNA is TGTGCCAGCAGCTTGCCGCTAGCGGGAGACGAGCAGTACTTC. As protein: CASSLPLAGDEQYF. Supplemented by reference TRBV5-4 and TRBJ2-7, the full variable domain reads ETGVTQSPTHLIKTRGQQVTLRCSSQSGHNTVSWYQQALGQGPQFIFQYYREEENGRGNFPPRFSGLQFPNYSSELNVNALELDDSALYLCASSLPLAGDEQYFGPGTRLTVT.

The chain has TRBV7-6 and TRBJ2-2; TRBD2 matches at 10 bases. This CDR3 comprises 15 residues. J gave up 8 bases and V 5 bases, and 8 bases lay outside the gene matches. Germline CDR1 reads SGHVS; CDR2 reads FNYEAQ. As DNA, the CDR3 is TGTGCCAGCAGCCGTAGCGGGAGGATTGGAGGGGAGCTGTTTTTT. Its protein product is CASSRSGRIGGELFF.

V usage is TRBV28 and J usage is TRBJ2-3; D not resolved. In germline, CDR1 is MDHEN, CDR2 SYDVKM. The CDR3 is 14 residues long. Trimming took off 3 bases at V and 1 base at J, with 8 bases between the two ends. The CDR3 loop is CASSLGRGTDTQYF. CDR3 nucleotides: TGTGCCAGCAGTTTGGGCAGAGGCACAGATACGCAGTATTTT.